This TCR beta chain was identified in a study of beta chain features in type 1 diabetes. Study observations and caveats: VDJ junctions from patients with type 1 diabetes contained fewer insertions and more deletions. There was a moderate but significant shortening of TCRB CDR3s in all four CD4+ subsets of Type 1 diabetes patients. Among patients, naive, central memory and Treg TCRB repertoires appeared more similar than among healthy donors.

Germline CDR1 and CDR2: MDHEN and SYDVKM. CDR3 length: 15 residues. With 4 bases clipped from V and 5 bases from J, the junction kept 8 bases outside the gene matches. The isolated RNA, all of it, was reverse transcribed, so expressed TCRB transcripts were what got sequenced. The data were produced by immunoSEQ multiplex PCR, yet TCRdb's version contains in-frame clones alone and is incomplete. The table lists around 45,000 clones, around 45% of them singletons. In regard to this clone: Its antigen is not known.

This receptor was obtained from a man in his thirties or forties with type 1 diabetes. Sequencing input: stem cell memory CD4+ T cells from blood. The gene calls are TRBV28 and TRBJ1-1; TRBD1 aligns across 9 bases. The CDR3 protein is CASSSYHRGRTEAFF. The DNA for the CDR3 is TGTGCCAGCAGTTCTTATCACAGGGGGCGAACTGAAGCTTTCTTT.